The clone carrying this TCR beta chain has just a few counts. The target antigen is unknown. The V gene end was trimmed by 0 bases and the J gene end by 5 bases; junction bases not matched to a gene: 2. The germline V gene has CDR1 SGHRS and CDR2 YFSETQ. The CDR3 is 14 residues long. These data are taken from a study of beta chain features in type 1 diabetes. Overall study: Examination covered around 100 million sorted cells spanning all samples. Study-level results: Across all four CD4+ subsets, people with type 1 diabetes showed modestly shorter TCRB CDR3s.

Each sorted fraction was over 95% pure. The entirety of the isolated RNA underwent reverse transcription, so expressed TCRB transcripts were sequenced. Profiled with immunoSEQ multiplex PCR; TCRdb holds only in-frame clones, not every one. The sample holds a few hundred thousand clones, about 24% seen once. Sequencing was done on a sample of naive CD4+ T cells from blood. The chain employs TRBV5-1 and TRBJ2-4; 7 bases match TRBD1. The clonotype originates from a woman in her twenties or thirties with type 1 diabetes. The CDR3 loop is CASSLGDSENIQYF. As DNA, the CDR3 is TGCGCCAGCAGCTTGGGGGACAGCGAAAACATTCAGTACTTC.